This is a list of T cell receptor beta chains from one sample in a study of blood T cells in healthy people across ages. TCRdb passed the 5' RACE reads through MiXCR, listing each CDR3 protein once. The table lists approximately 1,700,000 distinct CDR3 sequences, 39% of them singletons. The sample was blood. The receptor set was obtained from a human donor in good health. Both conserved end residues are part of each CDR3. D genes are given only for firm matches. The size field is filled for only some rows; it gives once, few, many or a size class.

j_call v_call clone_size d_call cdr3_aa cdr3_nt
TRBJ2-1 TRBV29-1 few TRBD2 CSVEVRGGRINEQFF TGCAGCGTTGAAGTACGGGGAGGGAGAATTAATGAGCAGTTCTTC
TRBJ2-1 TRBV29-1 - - CSVEEIRARDNEQFF TGCAGCGTTGAAGAGATCAGGGCCCGAGACAATGAGCAGTTCTTC
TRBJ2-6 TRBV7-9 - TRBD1 CASSSTGGWSSGPGANVLTF TGTGCCAGCAGCTCAACAGGGGGCTGGAGTTCCGGTCCTGGGGCCAACGTCCTGACTTTC
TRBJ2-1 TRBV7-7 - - CASSSEALSQETQFF TGTGCCAGCAGCTCCGAAGCCCTGAGCCAAGAGACCCAGTTCTTC
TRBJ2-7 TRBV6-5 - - CASTPGQNYEQYF TGTGCCAGCACCCCTGGGCAAAACTACGAGCAGTACTTC
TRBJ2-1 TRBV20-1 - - CSAWDSNISPQETQFF TGCAGTGCTTGGGACTCTAACATCAGCCCCCAAGAGACCCAGTTCTTC
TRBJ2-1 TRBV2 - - CASTIRVGSYNEQFF TGTGCCAGCACTATCAGGGTAGGGTCCTACAATGAGCAGTTCTTC
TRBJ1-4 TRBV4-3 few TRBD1 CASSRTTGRDEKLFF TGCGCCAGCAGCCGCACGACAGGGAGGGATGAAAAACTGTTTTTT
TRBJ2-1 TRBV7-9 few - CASSQNLDEQFF TGTGCCAGCAGCCAAAATCTAGATGAGCAGTTCTTC
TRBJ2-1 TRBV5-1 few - CASSPTQGQFF TGCGCCAGCAGCCCGACTCAGGGGCAGTTCTTC
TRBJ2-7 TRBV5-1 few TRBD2 CASKVGGNLYEQYF TGCGCCAGCAAAGTGGGAGGGAATCTCTACGAGCAGTACTTC
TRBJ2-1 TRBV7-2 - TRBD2 CASSRLAGGWDNEQFF TGTGCCAGCAGCCGACTAGCGGGGGGGTGGGACAATGAGCAGTTCTTC
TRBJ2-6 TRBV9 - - CASITDRVSGANVLTF TGTGCCAGCATCACCGATCGGGTCTCTGGGGCCAACGTCCTGACTTTC
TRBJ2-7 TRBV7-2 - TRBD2 CASSSATSGPYEQYF TGTGCCAGCAGCTCCGCCACTAGCGGCCCCTACGAGCAGTACTTC
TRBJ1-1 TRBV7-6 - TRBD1 CASSSDRGLAMNTEAFF TGTGCCAGCAGCTCAGACAGGGGGCTGGCGATGAACACTGAAGCTTTCTTT
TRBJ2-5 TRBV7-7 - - CAGSPLPPWKTQYF TGTGCCGGCAGCCCCCTTCCGCCGTGGAAGACCCAGTACTTC
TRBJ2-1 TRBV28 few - CASSSWEGADNEQFF TGTGCCAGCAGTTCCTGGGAGGGGGCGGATAATGAGCAGTTCTTC
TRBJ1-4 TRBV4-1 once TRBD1 CASSQDPGDRTEKLFF TGCGCCAGCAGCCAAGATCCCGGGGACAGAACTGAAAAACTGTTTTTT
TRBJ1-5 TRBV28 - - CASSLGTCSNQPQHF TGTGCCAGCAGTTTGGGTACTTGTAGCAATCAGCCCCAGCATTTT
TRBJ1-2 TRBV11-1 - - CASSLGYSASYGYTF TGTGCCAGCAGCTTGGGGTACAGTGCTAGCTATGGCTACACCTTC
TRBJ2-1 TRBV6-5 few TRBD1 CASTRDSLNNEQFF TGTGCCAGCACCCGGGACAGCCTAAACAATGAGCAGTTCTTC
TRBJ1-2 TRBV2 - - CASSEPGGPEGYTF TGTGCCAGCAGTGAACCGGGGGGCCCGGAGGGCTACACCTTC
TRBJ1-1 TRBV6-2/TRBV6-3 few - CASSTTGFPQFNEAFF TGTGCCAGCAGTACTACCGGGTTCCCCCAGTTCAATGAAGCTTTCTTT
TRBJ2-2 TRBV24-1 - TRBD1 CATSDSGTVDTGERFF TGTGCCACCAGTGATTCCGGGACAGTAGACACCGGGGAGCGGTTTTTT
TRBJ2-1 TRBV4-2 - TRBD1 CASSQGSGDRYNEQFF TGTGCCAGCAGCCAAGGCAGTGGGGACAGATACAATGAGCAGTTCTTC
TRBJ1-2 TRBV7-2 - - CASSFSSGRDRTDGYTF TGTGCCAGCAGCTTCAGCTCCGGCAGGGATCGGACAGATGGCTACACCTTC
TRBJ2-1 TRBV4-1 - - CASNGIGQHYNEQFF TGCGCCAGCAATGGAATCGGACAGCACTACAATGAGCAGTTCTTC
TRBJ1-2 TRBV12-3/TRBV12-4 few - CASSLVPGAYYGYTF TGTGCCAGCAGTTTAGTCCCAGGGGCTTACTATGGCTACACCTTC
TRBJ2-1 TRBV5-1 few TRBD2 CASSPPTSGGANEQFF TGCGCCAGCAGCCCACCGACTAGCGGGGGGGCAAATGAGCAGTTCTTC
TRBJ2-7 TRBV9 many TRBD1 CASSVEEGARQYF TGTGCCAGCAGCGTAGAAGAGGGGGCGAGGCAGTACTTC
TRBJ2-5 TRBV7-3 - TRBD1 CASSRQGQSNNEQYF TGTGCCAGCAGCCGACAGGGTCAAAGTAACAATGAGCAGTACTTC
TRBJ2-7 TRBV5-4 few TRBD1 CASSIDRGYRPGEQYF TGTGCCAGCAGCATAGACAGGGGGTATCGACCTGGCGAGCAGTACTTC
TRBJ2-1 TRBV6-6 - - CASKDSAYNEQFF TGTGCCAGCAAGGATTCGGCTTACAATGAGCAGTTCTTC
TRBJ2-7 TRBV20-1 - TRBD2 CSATRLAGSEQYF TGCAGTGCTACCCGACTAGCGGGATCAGAGCAGTACTTC
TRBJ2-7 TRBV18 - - CASSSTAKYEQYF TGTGCCAGCTCATCGACTGCGAAGTACGAGCAGTACTTC